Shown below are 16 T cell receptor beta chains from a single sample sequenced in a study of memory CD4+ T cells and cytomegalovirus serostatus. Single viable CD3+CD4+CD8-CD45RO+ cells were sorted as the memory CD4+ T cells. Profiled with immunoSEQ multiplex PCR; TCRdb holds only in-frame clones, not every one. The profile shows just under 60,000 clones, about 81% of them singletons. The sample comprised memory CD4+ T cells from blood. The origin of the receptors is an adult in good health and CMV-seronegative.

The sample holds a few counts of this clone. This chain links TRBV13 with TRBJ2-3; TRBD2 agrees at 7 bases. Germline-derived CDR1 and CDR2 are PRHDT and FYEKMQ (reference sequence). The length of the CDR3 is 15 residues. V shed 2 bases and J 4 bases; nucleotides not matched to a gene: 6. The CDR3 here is CASSLLSGGSDTQYF. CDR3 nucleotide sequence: TGTGCCAGCAGCTTACTGTCGGGAGGTTCAGATACGCAGTATTTT.

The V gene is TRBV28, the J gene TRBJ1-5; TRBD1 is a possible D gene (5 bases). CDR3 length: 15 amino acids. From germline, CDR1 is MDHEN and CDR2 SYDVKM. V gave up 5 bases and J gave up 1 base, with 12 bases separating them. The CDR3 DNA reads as TGTGCCAGCAGTCTGGGACGGATAAGCAATCAGCCCCAGCATTTT. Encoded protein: CASSLGRISNQPQHF.

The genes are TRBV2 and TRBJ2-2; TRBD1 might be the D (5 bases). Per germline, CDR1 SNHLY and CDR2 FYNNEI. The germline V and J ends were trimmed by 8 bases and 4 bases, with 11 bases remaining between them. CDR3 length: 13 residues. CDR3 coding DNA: TGTGCCAGCGGGGTCCAGGGCACCGGGGAGCTGTTTTTT. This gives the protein CASGVQGTGELFF.

The CDR3 region is CASSFRKTSTYNEQFF. CDR3 nucleotides: TGTGCCAGCAGCTTTAGGAAAACTTCAACCTACAATGAGCAGTTCTTC. This rearrangement joins TRBV5-5 to TRBJ2-1, with D unclear. Trimming removed 2 bases at V and 2 bases at J, with 14 bases between. CDR1 SGHKS and CDR2 YYEKEE come from the germline V gene (reference sequence). CDR3 length: 16 residues.

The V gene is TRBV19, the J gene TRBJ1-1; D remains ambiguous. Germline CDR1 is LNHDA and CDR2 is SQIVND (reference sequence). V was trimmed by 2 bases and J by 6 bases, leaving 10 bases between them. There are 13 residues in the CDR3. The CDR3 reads CASSINGRSEAFF. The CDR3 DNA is TGTGCCAGTAGTATAAATGGCCGTTCTGAAGCTTTCTTT.

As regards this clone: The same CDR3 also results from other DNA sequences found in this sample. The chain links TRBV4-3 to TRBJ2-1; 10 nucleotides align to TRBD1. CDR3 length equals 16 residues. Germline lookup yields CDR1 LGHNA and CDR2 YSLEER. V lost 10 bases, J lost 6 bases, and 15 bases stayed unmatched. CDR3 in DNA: TGCGCCACGCAGGGGACAGGGGTTTTTGGGGGCAATGAGCAGTTCTTC. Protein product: CATQGTGVFGGNEQFF.

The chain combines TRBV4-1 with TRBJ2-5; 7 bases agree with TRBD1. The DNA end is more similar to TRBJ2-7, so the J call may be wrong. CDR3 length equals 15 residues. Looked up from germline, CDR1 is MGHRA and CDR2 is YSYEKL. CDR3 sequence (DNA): TGCGCCAGCAGCCGAGCCGGGACAGAAACCTACGAGCAGTACTTC. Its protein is CASSRAGTETYEQYF.

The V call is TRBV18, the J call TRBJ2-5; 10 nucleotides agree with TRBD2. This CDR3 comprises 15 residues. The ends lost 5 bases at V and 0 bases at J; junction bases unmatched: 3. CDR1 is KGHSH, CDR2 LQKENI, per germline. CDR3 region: CASSSLAGYQETQYF. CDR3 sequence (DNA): TGTGCCAGCTCATCACTAGCGGGGTACCAAGAGACCCAGTACTTC. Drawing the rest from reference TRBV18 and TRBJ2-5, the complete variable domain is NAGVMQNPRHLVRRRGQEARLRCSPMKGHSHVYWYRQLPEEGLKFMVYLQKENIIDESGMPKERFSAEFPKEGPSILRIQQVVRGDSAAYFCASSSLAGYQETQYFGPGTRLLVL.

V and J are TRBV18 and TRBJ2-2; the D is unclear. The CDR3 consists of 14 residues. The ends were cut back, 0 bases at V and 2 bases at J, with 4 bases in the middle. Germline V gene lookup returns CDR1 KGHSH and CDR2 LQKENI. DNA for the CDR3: TGTGCCAGCTCACCACCAGGAAACACCGGGGAGCTGTTTTTT. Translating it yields CASSPPGNTGELFF.

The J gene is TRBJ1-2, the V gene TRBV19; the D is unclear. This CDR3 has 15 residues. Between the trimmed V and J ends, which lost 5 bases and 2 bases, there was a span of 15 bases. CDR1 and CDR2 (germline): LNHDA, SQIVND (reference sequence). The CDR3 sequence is CASSRPGDTNYGYTF. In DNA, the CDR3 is TGTGCCAGTAGTCGGCCCGGTGACACGAACTATGGCTACACCTTC.

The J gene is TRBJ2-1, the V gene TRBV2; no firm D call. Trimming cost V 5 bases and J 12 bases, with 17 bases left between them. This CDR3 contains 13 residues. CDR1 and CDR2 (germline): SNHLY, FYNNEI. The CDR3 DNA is TGTGCCAGCAGTCCCGTGGCGGCTATAGGGCAGTTCTTC. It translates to CASSPVAAIGQFF. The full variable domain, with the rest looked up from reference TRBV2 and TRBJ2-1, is EPEVTQTPSHQVTQMGQEVILRCVPISNHLYFYWYRQILGQKVEFLVSFYNNEISEKSEIFDDQFSVERPDGSNFTLKIRSTKLEDSAMYFCASSPVAAIGQFFGPGTRLTVL.

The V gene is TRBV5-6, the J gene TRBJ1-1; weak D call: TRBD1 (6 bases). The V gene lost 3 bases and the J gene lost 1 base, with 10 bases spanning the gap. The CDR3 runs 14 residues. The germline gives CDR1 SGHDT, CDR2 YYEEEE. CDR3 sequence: CASSYGTPNTEAFF. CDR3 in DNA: TGTGCCAGCAGCTACGGGACACCGAACACTGAAGCTTTCTTT.

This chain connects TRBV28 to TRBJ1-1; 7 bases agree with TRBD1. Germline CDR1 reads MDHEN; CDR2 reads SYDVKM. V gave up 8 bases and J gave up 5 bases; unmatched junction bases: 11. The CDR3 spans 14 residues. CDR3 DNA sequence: TGTGCCAGCTTCTCAGGGGGGATTAGAACTGAAGCTTTCTTT. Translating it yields CASFSGGIRTEAFF. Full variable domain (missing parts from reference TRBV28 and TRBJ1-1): DVKVTQSSRYLVKRTGEKVFLECVQDMDHENMFWYRQDPGLGLRLIYFSYDVKMKEKGDIPEGYSVSREKKERFSLILESASTNQTSMYLCASFSGGIRTEAFFGQGTRLTVV.

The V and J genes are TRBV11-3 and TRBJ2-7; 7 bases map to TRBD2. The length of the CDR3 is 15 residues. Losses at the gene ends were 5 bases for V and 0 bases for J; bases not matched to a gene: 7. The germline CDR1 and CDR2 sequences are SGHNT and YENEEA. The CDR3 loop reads CASSPPGGSSYEQYF. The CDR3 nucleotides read TGTGCCAGCAGCCCACCCGGGGGGAGCTCCTACGAGCAGTACTTC.

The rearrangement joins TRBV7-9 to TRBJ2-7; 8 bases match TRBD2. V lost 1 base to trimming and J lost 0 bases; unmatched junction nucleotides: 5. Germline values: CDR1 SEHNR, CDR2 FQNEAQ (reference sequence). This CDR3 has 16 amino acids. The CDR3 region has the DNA TGTGCCAGCAGCTTAGGGGTTAGCGGGAACTCCTACGAGCAGTACTTC. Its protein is CASSLGVSGNSYEQYF.

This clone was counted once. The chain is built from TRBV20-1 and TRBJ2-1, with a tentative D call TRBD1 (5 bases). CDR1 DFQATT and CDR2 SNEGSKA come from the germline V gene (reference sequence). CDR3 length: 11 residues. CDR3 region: CSLQLREEQFF. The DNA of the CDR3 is TGCAGCCTACAACTCAGGGAAGAGCAGTTCTTC.